The clone carrying this T cell receptor (beta chain) has at least ten counts. Its antigen is not known. A library prepared for alpha chains yielded this beta chain as an off-target read; its size is of little meaning. TCRdb fed the 5' RACE reads into MiXCR, producing one record per CDR3 protein. The sample consists of over 15,000 distinct CDR3 sequences, approximately 6.5% of them appearing once. This sample is drawn from a study of spatial heterogeneity in lung cancer. Findings and caveats of the study: Counts that tracked tumor mutation counts were those of expanded intratumoral alpha and beta TCRs.

Germline-derived CDR1 and CDR2 are ENHRY and SYGVKD. This CDR3 spans 11 amino acids. The V end lost 3 bases, the J end lost 10 bases, and 7 bases lay between the germline ends. Time point noted: sample taken at primary tumor resection. The TCR sequence derives from a female donor with early-stage non-small cell lung cancer. The sample was lung tumor tissue, taken at surgery. The chain links TRBV10-3 to TRBJ2-1; D not resolved. The CDR3 region has the DNA TGTGCCATCAGTGAAGGACCAGAGCAGTTCTTC. Translation: CAISEGPEQFF.